This TCR beta chain was found in a study of cytomegalovirus exposure and HLA in healthy donors. Findings and limits, study-wide: The authors later linked a missense DCLRE1C variant to TCR beta V- and J-gene trimming. Earlier findings revealed that most TCR beta V segments proved productive either about 87% or about 30% of the time.

The PCR had 60 Vbeta and 13 Jbeta primers. Per the original methods: In a later analysis, 60 million to 90 million unique TCR beta chains included roughly 11 million shared by two or more donors. Clones were sequenced by immunoSEQ multiplex PCR, and TCRdb holds only the in-frame ones, with some missing. The V and J calls and clone size are taken from that table; D and trimming were inferred from the DNA. The data contain 75,000 to 80,000 clones, roughly 79% of them singletons. The germline CDR1 and CDR2 sequences are MNHEY and SMNVEV (reference sequence). CDR3 length: 15 residues. The V gene lost 5 bases and the J gene lost 2 bases, with 15 bases spanning the gap. As concerns this clone: What it binds is unknown.

The receptor was isolated from a man aged 40-49 years in good health and CMV-seronegative. The sequenced material came from PBMCs. The chain is built from TRBV27 and TRBJ2-5; D gene ambiguous. This CDR3 is CASSLNGILQETQYF. Written as DNA, the CDR3 is TGTGCCAGCAGTCTAAACGGTATCCTACAAGAGACCCAGTACTTC.